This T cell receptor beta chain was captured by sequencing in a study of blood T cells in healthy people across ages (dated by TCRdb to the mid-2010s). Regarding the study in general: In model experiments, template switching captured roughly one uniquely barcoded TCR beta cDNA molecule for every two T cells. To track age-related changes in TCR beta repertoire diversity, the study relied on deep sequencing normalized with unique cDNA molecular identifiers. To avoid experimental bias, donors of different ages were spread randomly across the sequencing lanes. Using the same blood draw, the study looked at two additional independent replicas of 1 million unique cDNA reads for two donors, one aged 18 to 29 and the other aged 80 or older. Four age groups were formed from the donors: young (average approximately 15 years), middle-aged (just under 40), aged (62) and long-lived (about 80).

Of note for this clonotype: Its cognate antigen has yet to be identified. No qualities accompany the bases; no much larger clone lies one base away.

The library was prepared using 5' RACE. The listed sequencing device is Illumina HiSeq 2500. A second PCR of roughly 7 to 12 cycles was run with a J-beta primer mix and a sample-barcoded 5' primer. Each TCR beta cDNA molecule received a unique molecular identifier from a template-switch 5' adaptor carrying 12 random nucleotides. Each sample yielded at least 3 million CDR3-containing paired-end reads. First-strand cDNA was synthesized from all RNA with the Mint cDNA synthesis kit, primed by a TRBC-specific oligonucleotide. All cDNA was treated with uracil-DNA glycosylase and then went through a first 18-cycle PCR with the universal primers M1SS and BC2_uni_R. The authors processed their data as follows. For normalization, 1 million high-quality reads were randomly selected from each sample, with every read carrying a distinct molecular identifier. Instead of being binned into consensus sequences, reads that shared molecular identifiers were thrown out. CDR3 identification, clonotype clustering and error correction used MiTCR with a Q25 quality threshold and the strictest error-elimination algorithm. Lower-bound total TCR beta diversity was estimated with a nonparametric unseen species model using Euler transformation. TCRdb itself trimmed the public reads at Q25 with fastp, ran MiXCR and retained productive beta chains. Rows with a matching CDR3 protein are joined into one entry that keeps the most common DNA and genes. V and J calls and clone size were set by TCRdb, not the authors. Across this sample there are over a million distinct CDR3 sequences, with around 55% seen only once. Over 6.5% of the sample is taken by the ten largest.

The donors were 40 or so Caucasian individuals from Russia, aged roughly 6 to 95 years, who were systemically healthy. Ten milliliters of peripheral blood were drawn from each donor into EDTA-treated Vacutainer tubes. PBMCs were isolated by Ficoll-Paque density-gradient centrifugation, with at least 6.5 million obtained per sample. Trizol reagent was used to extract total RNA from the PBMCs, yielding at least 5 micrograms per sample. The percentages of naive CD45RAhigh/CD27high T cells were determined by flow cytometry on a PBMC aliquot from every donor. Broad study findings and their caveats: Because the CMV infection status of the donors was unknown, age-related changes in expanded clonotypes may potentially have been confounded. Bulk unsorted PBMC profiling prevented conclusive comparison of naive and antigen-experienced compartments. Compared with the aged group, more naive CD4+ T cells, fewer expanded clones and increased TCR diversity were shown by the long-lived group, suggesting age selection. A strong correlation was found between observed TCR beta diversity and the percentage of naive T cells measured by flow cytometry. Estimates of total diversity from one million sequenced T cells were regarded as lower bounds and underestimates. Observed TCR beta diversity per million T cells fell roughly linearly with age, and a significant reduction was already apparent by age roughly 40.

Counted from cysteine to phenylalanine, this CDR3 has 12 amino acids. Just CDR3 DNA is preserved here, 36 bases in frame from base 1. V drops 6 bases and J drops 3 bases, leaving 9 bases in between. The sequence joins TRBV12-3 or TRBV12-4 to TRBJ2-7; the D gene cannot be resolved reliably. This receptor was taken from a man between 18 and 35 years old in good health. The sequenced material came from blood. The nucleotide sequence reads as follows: TGTGCCAGCAGCTACTTCGGCTACGAGCAGTACTTC. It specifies CASSYFGYEQYF.